Listed here are 7 T cell receptor beta chains from one sample, sequenced in a study of OX40 agonist ivuxolimab in advanced cancers. Only in-frame clones appear in the TCRdb table, and some are missing; sequencing was by immunoSEQ multiplex PCR. The sample carries more than 65,000 clones, about 86% recorded once. The sample in question was CD4+ or CD8+ T cells sorted from blood, obtained in a trial of the OX40 agonist ivuxolimab. The source of these receptors is an adult with an advanced solid tumor such as melanoma, head and neck, liver or kidney cancer.

The genes are TRBV7-6 and TRBJ1-6; a possible D gene is TRBD1 (6 bases). The CDR3 spans 15 residues. V lost 6 bases and J 10 bases, leaving 19 bases between the germline ends. The V gene's germline CDR1 is SGHVS and CDR2 FNYEAQ. CDR3 loop: CASSLNTGSESPLHF. CDR3 coding DNA: TGTGCCAGCAGTCTCAATACAGGGTCTGAGTCACCCCTCCACTTT.

The CDR3 DNA reads as TGTGCCAGCAGCCAACGAAAATGGAACACTGAAGCTTTCTTT. Its translation is CASSQRKWNTEAFF. This sequence joins TRBV11-2 and TRBJ1-1; D uncertain. V lost 5 bases, J lost 1 base, and 11 bases lay in between. The CDR3 totals 14 residues. The germline V gene has CDR1 SGHAT and CDR2 FQNNGV. The variable domain in full, completed from reference TRBV11-2 and TRBJ1-1, reads EAGVAQSPRYKIIEKRQSVAFWCNPISGHATLYWYQQILGQGPKLLIQFQNNGVVDDSQLPKDRFSAERLKGVDSTLKIQPAKLEDSAVYLCASSQRKWNTEAFFGQGTRLTVV.

This clone was observed a single time. The V and J genes are TRBV11-2 and TRBJ1-4; D perhaps matches TRBD1 (6 bases). Germline values: CDR1 SGHAT, CDR2 FQNNGV. The CDR3 runs 16 residues. V lost 1 base and J 8 bases, leaving 17 bases between the germline ends. The CDR3 protein is CASSLAIRGAREKLFF. The CDR3 region has the DNA TGTGCCAGCAGCTTAGCGATAAGGGGGGCAAGAGAAAAACTGTTTTTT.

This sequence joins TRBV11-2 and TRBJ2-1, with 7 bases identical to TRBD2. Germline V CDR1 and CDR2: SGHAT, FQNNGV. V was clipped by 5 bases and J by 1 base; unmatched bases: 8. There are 16 residues in the CDR3. The CDR3 protein is CASSPRLAGSYNEQFF. CDR3 coding DNA: TGTGCCAGCAGCCCCCGACTAGCCGGTTCCTACAATGAGCAGTTCTTC. Drawing the rest from reference TRBV11-2 and TRBJ2-1, the complete variable domain is EAGVAQSPRYKIIEKRQSVAFWCNPISGHATLYWYQQILGQGPKLLIQFQNNGVVDDSQLPKDRFSAERLKGVDSTLKIQPAKLEDSAVYLCASSPRLAGSYNEQFFGPGTRLTVL.

The chain recombines TRBV4-2 with TRBJ2-2; 10 bases align to TRBD1. Germline assignment: CDR1 LGHNA and CDR2 YNFKEQ. There are 16 residues in the CDR3. J gave up 3 bases and V 8 bases, and 9 bases lay outside the gene matches. CDR3 region: CASGKTGGIDTGELFF. The CDR3 region has the DNA TGTGCCAGCGGCAAGACAGGGGGCATAGACACCGGGGAGCTGTTTTTT.

V usage is TRBV2 and J usage is TRBJ2-5; D might be TRBD1 (6 bases). Judging by the DNA end, TRBJ2-7 fits better; the J call may be wrong. Germline V gives CDR1 SNHLY, CDR2 FYNNEI. The CDR3 totals 14 residues. The CDR3 reads CASSRTAPTYEQYF. The CDR3 DNA is TGTGCCAGCAGCCGGACAGCTCCTACCTACGAGCAGTACTTC.

This clone was counted once. The chain couples TRBV4-1 to TRBJ2-2, with D maybe TRBD2 (6 bases). The CDR3 consists of 14 residues. Deletions cut 8 bases from V and 4 bases from J, with 14 bases between. Germline V lookup: CDR1 MGHRA, CDR2 YSYEKL. This chain's CDR3 is CASGLGGVTGELFF. CDR3 sequence (DNA): TGCGCCAGCGGGTTAGGAGGGGTCACCGGGGAGCTGTTTTTT.